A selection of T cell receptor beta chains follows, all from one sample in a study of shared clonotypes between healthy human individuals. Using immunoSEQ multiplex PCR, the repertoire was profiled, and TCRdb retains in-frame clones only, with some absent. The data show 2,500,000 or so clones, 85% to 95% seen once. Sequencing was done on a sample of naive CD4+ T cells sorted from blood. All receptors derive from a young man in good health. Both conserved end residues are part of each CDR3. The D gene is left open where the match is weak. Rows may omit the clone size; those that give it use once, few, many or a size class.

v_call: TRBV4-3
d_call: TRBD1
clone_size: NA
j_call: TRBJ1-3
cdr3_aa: CASSQDLVGQAVSGNTIYF
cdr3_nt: TGCGCCAGCAGCCAAGATCTAGTTGGACAGGCAGTTTCTGGAAACACCATATATTTT

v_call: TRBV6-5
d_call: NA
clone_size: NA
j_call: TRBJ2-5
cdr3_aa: CASSHGEGTVAQYF
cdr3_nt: TGTGCCAGCAGCCACGGAGAAGGGACTGTGGCCCAGTACTTC

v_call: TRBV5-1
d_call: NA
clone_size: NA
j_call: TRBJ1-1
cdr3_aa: CASSLLENTEAFF
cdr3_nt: TGCGCCAGCAGCTTGCTAGAGAACACTGAAGCTTTCTTT

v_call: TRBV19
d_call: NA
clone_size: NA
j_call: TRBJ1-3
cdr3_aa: CASSIGESSGNTIYF
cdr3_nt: TGTGCCAGTAGTATAGGGGAGAGCTCTGGAAACACCATATATTTT

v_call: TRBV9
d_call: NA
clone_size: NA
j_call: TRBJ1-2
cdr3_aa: CASSVGEADGYTF
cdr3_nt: TGTGCCAGCAGCGTAGGGGAGGCGGATGGCTACACCTTC

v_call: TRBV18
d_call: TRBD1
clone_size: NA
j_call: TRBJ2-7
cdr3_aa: CASSPPGTGGSYEQYF
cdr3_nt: TGTGCCAGCTCACCGCCCGGGACAGGGGGCTCCTACGAGCAGTACTTC

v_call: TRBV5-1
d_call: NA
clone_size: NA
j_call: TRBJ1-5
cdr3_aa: CASSLEGTLNQPQHF
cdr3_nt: TGCGCCAGCAGCTTGGAGGGGACCTTAAATCAGCCCCAGCATTTT

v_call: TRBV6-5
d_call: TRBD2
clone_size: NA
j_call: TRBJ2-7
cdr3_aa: CASSRTSGPYEQYF
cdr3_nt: TGTGCCAGCAGCCGGACTAGCGGGCCCTACGAGCAGTACTTC

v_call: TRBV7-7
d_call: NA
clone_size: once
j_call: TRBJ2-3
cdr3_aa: CASSLSTNTDTQYF
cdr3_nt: TGTGCTAGCAGCTTATCTACTAACACAGATACGCAGTATTTT

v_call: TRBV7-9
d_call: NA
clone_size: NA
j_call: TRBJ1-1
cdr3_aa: CASSLGSANTEAFF
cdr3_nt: TGTGCCAGCAGCTTAGGGTCCGCGAACACTGAAGCTTTCTTT

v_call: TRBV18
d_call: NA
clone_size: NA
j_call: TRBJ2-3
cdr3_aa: CASSRQGSSTDTQYF
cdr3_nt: TGTGCCAGCTCTCGCCAGGGGTCAAGCACAGATACGCAGTATTTT

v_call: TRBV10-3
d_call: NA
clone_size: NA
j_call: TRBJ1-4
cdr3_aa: CAISDGRGGEKLFF
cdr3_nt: TGTGCCATCAGTGACGGCAGGGGTGGTGAAAAACTGTTTTTT

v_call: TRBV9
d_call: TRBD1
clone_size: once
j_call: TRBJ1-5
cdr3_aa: CASSRGQNSNQPQHF
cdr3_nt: TGTGCCAGCAGCAGGGGACAGAATAGCAATCAGCCCCAGCATTTT

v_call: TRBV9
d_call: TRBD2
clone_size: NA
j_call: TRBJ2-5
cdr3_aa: CASSALAGLQETQYF
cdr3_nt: TGTGCCAGCAGCGCCTTAGCGGGATTGCAAGAGACCCAGTACTTC

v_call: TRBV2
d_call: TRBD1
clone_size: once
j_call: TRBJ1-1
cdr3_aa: CASSKQGDTEAFF
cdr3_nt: TGTGCCAGCAGTAAACAGGGGGACACTGAAGCTTTCTTT

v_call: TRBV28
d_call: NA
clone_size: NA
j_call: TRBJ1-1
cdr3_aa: CASRSTGETKNTEAFF
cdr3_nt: TGTGCCAGCAGATCAACGGGAGAAACCAAGAACACTGAAGCTTTCTTT

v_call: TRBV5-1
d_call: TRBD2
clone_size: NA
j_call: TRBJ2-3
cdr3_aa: CASSLEKRGATDTQYF
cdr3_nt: TGCGCCAGCAGCTTGGAGAAGCGGGGGGCCACAGATACGCAGTATTTT

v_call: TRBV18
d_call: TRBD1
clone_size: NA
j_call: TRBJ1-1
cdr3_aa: CASSRTGDTEAFF
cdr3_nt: TGTGCCAGCTCTCGTACAGGGGACACTGAAGCTTTCTTT

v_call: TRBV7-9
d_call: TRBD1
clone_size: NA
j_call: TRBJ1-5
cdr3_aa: CASSLAGGGNQPQHF
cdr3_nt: TGTGCCAGCAGCTTAGCAGGGGGCGGCAATCAGCCCCAGCATTTT

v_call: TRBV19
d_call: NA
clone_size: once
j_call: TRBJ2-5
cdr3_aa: CASSIGQETQYF
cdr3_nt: TGTGCCAGTAGTATTGGGCAAGAGACCCAGTACTTC

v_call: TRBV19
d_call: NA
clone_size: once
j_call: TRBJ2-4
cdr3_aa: CASSIGAGRWNIQYF
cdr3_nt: TGTGCCAGTAGTATAGGGGCGGGGCGGTGGAACATTCAGTACTTC

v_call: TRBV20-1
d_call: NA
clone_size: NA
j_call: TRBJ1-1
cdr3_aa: CSATGGTEAFF
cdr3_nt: TGCAGTGCGACCGGGGGAACTGAAGCTTTCTTT

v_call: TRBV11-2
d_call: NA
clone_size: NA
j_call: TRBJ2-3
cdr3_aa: CASSFWGASTDTQYF
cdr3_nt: TGTGCCAGCAGCTTTTGGGGGGCTAGCACAGATACGCAGTATTTT

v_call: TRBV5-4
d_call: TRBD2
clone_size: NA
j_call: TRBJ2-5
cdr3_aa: CASSAGLAGGQETQYF
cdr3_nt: TGTGCCAGCAGCGCCGGACTAGCGGGAGGGCAGGAGACCCAGTACTTC

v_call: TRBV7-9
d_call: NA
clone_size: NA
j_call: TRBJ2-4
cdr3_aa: CASSPGLYEGIQYF
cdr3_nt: TGTGCCAGCAGTCCAGGGTTATACGAAGGCATTCAGTACTTC

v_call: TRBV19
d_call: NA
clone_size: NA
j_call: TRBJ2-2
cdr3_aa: CASSLTGNTGELFF
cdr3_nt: TGTGCCAGTAGCCTGACAGGGAACACCGGGGAGCTGTTTTTT

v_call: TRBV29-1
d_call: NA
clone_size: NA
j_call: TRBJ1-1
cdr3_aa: CSVASGLGNTEAFF
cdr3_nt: TGCAGCGTTGCCTCAGGGCTTGGGAACACTGAAGCTTTCTTT

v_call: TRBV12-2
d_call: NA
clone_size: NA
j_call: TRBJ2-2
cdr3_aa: CASRPRSPSSGNTGELFF
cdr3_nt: TGTGCAAGTCGCCCACGGTCCCCTTCTTCGGGGAACACCGGGGAGCTGTTTTTT

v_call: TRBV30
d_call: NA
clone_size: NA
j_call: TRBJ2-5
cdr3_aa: CAWSGQNFQETQYF
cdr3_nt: TGTGCCTGGAGCGGACAGAATTTTCAAGAGACCCAGTACTTC

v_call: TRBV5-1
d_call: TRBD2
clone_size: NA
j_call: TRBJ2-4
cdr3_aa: CASSLAEGGDIQYF
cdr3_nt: TGCGCCAGCAGCTTGGCTGAGGGAGGGGACATTCAGTACTTC

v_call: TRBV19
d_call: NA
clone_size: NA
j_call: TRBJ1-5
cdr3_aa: CASSTVPGSLSNQPQHF
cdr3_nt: TGTGCCAGTAGTACCGTTCCCGGGTCTCTCAGCAATCAGCCCCAGCATTTT

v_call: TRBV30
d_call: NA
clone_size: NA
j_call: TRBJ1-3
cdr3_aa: CAWDITGFGNTIYF
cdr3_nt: TGTGCCTGGGATATCACAGGGTTTGGAAACACCATATATTTT